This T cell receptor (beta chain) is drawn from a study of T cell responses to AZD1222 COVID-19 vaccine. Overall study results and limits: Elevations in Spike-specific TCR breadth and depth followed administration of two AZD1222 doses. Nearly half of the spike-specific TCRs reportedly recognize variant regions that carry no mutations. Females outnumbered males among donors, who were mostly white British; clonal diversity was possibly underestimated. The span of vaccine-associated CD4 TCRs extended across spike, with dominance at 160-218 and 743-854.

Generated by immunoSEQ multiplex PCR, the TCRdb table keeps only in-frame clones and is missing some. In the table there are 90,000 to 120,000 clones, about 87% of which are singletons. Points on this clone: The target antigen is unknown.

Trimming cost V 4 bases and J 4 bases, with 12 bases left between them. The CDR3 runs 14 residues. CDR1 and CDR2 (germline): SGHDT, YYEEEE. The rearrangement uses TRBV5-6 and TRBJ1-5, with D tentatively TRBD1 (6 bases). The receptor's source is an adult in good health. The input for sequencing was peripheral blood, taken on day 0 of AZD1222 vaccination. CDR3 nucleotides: TGTGCCAGCAGCGTGGGCGACAGGAATCAGCCCCAGCATTTT. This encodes CASSVGDRNQPQHF.